The source of this T cell receptor (beta chain) is a study of T cells after somatic rescue of genetic block. This table comes from immunoSEQ multiplex PCR, and its TCRdb copy is limited to in-frame clones, with some not included. The table includes approximately 67,000 clones, 92% detected once. Germline V CDR1 and CDR2: SSHAT, FNYEAQ (reference sequence). The CDR3 runs to 14 residues. Remarks on this clone: One end of the junction fails to match germline, which may point to a read error. Additional DNA sequences in this sample encode the identical CDR3.

The source material was peripheral blood mononuclear cells (PBMCs). The TCR sequence derives from a man aged 40-50 years. The gene calls are TRBV7-7 and TRBJ2-1; D is undetermined. CDR3 DNA sequence: TGTGCTAGCAGCTTAGGAGCTGGTTACAATGAGCAGTTCTTC. The encoded protein is CASSLGAGYNEQFF.